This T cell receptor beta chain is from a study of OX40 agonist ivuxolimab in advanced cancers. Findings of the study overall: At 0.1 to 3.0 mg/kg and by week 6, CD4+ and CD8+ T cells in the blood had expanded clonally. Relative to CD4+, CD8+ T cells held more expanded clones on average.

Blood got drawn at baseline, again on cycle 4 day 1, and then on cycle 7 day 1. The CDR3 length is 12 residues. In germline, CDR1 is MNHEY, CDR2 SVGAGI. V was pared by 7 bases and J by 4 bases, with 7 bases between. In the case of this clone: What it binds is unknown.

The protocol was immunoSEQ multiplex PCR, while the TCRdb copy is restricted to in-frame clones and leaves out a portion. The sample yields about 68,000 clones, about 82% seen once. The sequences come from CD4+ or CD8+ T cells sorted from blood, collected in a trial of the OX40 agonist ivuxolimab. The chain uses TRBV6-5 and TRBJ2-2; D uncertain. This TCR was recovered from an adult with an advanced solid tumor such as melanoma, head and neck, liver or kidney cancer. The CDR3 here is CASTSPTGELFF. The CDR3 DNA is TGTGCCAGCACATCCCCCACCGGGGAGCTGTTTTTT.